The clone carrying this T cell receptor (beta chain) turned up a few times. Its matching antigen is unknown. The junction shows a germline mismatch at one end, possibly a read error. The data were taken from a study of blood T cells in healthy people across ages. This CDR3 comprises 16 residues. The germline V gene has CDR1 SNHLY and CDR2 FYNNEI. General study findings and limits: Versus aged donors, long-lived donors had higher diversity and more naive CD4+ cells. With naive T cell percentage, TCR beta diversity showed a strong correlation.

Together with a sample-barcoded 5' primer, a J-beta primer mix was included in a second PCR lasting about 6 to 11 cycles. A single record per CDR3 protein comes from TCRdb applying MiXCR to the 5' RACE reads. The sample lists 1.5 million to 1.8 million distinct CDR3 sequences, approximately 39% occurring once. Each donor's blood draw was 7.5 to 10 milliliters of peripheral blood. Sequenced input: blood. This clonotype was obtained from a woman aged 18-30 years in good health. V is TRBV2 and J is TRBJ2-1; no reliable D call. The CDR3 spells CASRDPRLVGYSEQFF. In DNA form, the CDR3 reads TGTGCCAGCAGAGACCCCCGACTTGTAGGATACAGTGAGCAGTTCTTC.